Listed here is a single T cell receptor beta chain. Its antigen is as yet unknown. The CDR3 extends over 16 amino acids. Unmatched junction bases numbered 8, after V lost 4 bases and J lost 2 bases. The germline V gene encodes CDR1 KGHSH and CDR2 LQKENI. Profiled with immunoSEQ multiplex PCR; TCRdb holds only in-frame clones, not every one. In the table there are 150,000 to 200,000 clones, 95% to 96% of which are singletons. The data derive from a study of cytomegalovirus exposure and HLA in healthy donors. About the study: In a later analysis, it was reported that the 120 validation repertoires had been produced on the same platform as the roughly 610 repertoires belonging to the first cohort.

Broader study findings: Reports described diagnosis of cytomegalovirus status by the classifier as highly specific and sensitive. According to the study, roughly 160 TCR beta chains were cytomegalovirus-associated.

Sequenced: PBMCs. The TCR sequence derives from a woman aged 18-30 years in good health and CMV-seronegative. The genes are TRBV18 and TRBJ2-7, with 10 nucleotides matching TRBD1. The CDR3 spells CASSRPEGQGTYEQYF. CDR3 nucleotides: TGTGCCAGCTCACGCCCCGAGGGACAGGGGACCTACGAGCAGTACTTC.